This T cell receptor beta chain was captured by sequencing in a study of control samples from healthy donors and cancer patients. Method: immunoSEQ multiplex PCR; TCRdb's copy keeps in-frame clones and lacks some. The table lists about 69,000 clones, more than 75% of them singletons. This CDR3 has 15 residues. Trimming took off 4 bases at V and 0 bases at J, with 11 bases between the two ends. Germline V gene data show CDR1 as SGHRS and CDR2 as YFSETQ. The clonotype was recovered from a woman aged 50 to 65 with lung cancer. Sequencing input: PBMCs. This rearrangement joins TRBV5-1 to TRBJ1-5; the D is unclear. The CDR3 DNA reads TGCGCCAGCAGCCGGAGTGGGGATAGCAATCAGCCCCAGCATTTT. Its translation: CASSRSGDSNQPQHF.